A single sample gave rise to the 15 T cell receptor beta chains below, sequenced in a study of blood T cell repertoires in COVID-19 (dated by TCRdb to the early 2020s). The protocol used for the library was the immunoSEQ multiplex PCR assay. TCRdb stores this immuneACCESS table with in-frame sequences only. Part of the clones is absent; in the studies checked, under half of the shortfall reflects unresolved V genes, and no reason is known for the rest. This sample holds around 300,000 clones; 80% to 90% were observed only once. The ten largest clones capture roughly a tenth of the sample. Sequenced input: peripheral blood. The receptors originated from a woman aged 50 to 60 who had recovered from COVID-19.

The rearrangement joins TRBV27 to TRBJ2-6, with D maybe TRBD1 (5 bases). This CDR3 comprises 17 residues. The V end lost 5 bases, the J end lost 4 bases, and 18 bases lay between the germline ends. Germline values: CDR1 MNHEY, CDR2 SMNVEV (reference sequence). CDR3 loop: CASSPQQGRRGANVLTF. CDR3 sequence (DNA): TGTGCCAGCAGTCCTCAGCAGGGCCGTAGAGGGGCCAACGTCCTGACTTTC.

The chain uses TRBV6-2 or TRBV6-3 and TRBJ2-2, with 14 nucleotides matching TRBD2. The trim removed 2 bases at V and 7 bases at J, leaving 9 bases unmatched. Germline V CDR1 and CDR2: MNHEY, SVGEGT. The CDR3 loop spans 18 amino acids. The CDR3 reads CASSYPVGTSGSNGELFF. The CDR3 DNA follows: TGTGCCAGCAGTTACCCCGTGGGGACTAGCGGGAGTAACGGGGAGCTGTTTTTT.

The chain joins TRBV27 to TRBJ1-2; no clear D gene. CDR1 MNHEY and CDR2 SMNVEV come from the germline V gene (reference sequence). The germline V and J ends were trimmed by 5 bases and 4 bases, with 14 bases remaining between them. This CDR3 has 14 residues. The CDR3 loop is CASSPRNLGYGYTF. The DNA of the CDR3 is TGTGCCAGCAGTCCTAGGAACCTGGGCTATGGCTACACCTTC.

This clone showed up just a few times. V gene TRBV3-1 (or the pseudogene TRBV3-2) combines with J gene TRBJ2-1; tentative D call: TRBD2 (6 bases). The germline gives CDR1 LGHDT, CDR2 YNNKEL (reference sequence). V dropped 1 base and J dropped 7 bases, with 14 bases sitting between them. CDR3 size: 15 residues. In DNA, the CDR3 is TGTGCCAGCAGCCAAGGCGCGGGACCCCGGAATGAGCAGTTCTTC. Translated, it gives CASSQGAGPRNEQFF.

This chain joins TRBV6-2 or TRBV6-3 and TRBJ1-6, with D uncertain. The ends were cut back, 7 bases at V and 7 bases at J, with 14 bases in the middle. The germline CDR1 and CDR2 sequences are MNHEY and SVGEGT. This CDR3 has 14 amino acids. The CDR3 loop is CASTPRARNSPLHF. The CDR3 DNA reads TGTGCCAGCACCCCGCGGGCGCGGAATTCACCCCTCCACTTT.

This chain uses TRBV28 with TRBJ1-2; D gene uncertain. Trimming left V 3 bases short and J 2 bases short, with 4 bases between. The V gene's germline CDR1 is MDHEN and CDR2 SYDVKM. The CDR3 length is 12 residues. The CDR3 sequence is CASSFQNYGYTF. The CDR3 coding sequence is TGTGCCAGCAGTTTTCAGAACTATGGCTACACCTTC.

The V call is TRBV27, the J call TRBJ2-3, with D perhaps matching TRBD2 (5 bases). The V end lost 4 bases, the J end lost 3 bases, and 20 bases lay between the germline ends. This CDR3 is built from 17 residues. Germline values: CDR1 MNHEY, CDR2 SMNVEV (reference sequence). The CDR3 nucleotides are TGTGCCAGCAGTTCGACCTCGTGGAGCGGAACTACAGATACGCAGTATTTT. Its protein is CASSSTSWSGTTDTQYF.

The chain has TRBV12-3 or TRBV12-4 and TRBJ2-7; no reliable D call. Trimming removed 3 bases from V and 6 bases from J, with 12 bases in between. The CDR3 loop spans 13 amino acids. The CDR3 DNA reads TGTGCCAGCAGTTTTGCCTCAATCGGCGAGCAGTACTTC. Protein product: CASSFASIGEQYF.

In this sample, this clone turned up a few times. This chain uses TRBV7-9 with TRBJ2-7, with TRBD2 matching 13 bases. The length of the CDR3 is 18 residues. V was pared by 5 bases and J by 0 bases, with 10 bases of the junction left unmatched. From germline, CDR1 is SEHNR and CDR2 FQNEAQ (reference sequence). CDR3 bases: TGTGCCAGCAGCACCTGGAGGACTAGCGGGAGCTACTCCTACGAGCAGTACTTC. Translation gives CASSTWRTSGSYSYEQYF.

This clone was recorded a few times. The chain recombines TRBV28 with TRBJ1-6; 9 bases agree with TRBD1. The CDR3 is 16 amino acids. V was pared by 6 bases and J by 6 bases, with 9 bases of the junction left unmatched. Germline V lookup: CDR1 MDHEN, CDR2 SYDVKM. CDR3 protein: CASSSHTGGLNSPLHF. The CDR3 nucleotides read TGTGCCAGCAGCTCACATACAGGGGGCCTTAATTCACCCCTCCACTTT.

This clone was counted between two and nine times. This chain joins TRBV28 and TRBJ1-6; no reliable D call. Germline CDR1 is MDHEN and CDR2 is SYDVKM. V was trimmed by 5 bases and J by 9 bases, leaving 14 bases between them. This CDR3 spans 14 amino acids. The CDR3 region is CASSVGGIGSPLHF. In nucleotides, the CDR3 is TGTGCCAGCAGTGTGGGAGGGATTGGTTCACCCCTCCACTTT.

The chain carries TRBV28 and TRBJ1-2; 9 nucleotides match TRBD1. V was pared by 3 bases and J by 4 bases, with 6 bases of the junction left unmatched. From germline, CDR1 is MDHEN and CDR2 SYDVKM. CDR3 length: 15 amino acids. The CDR3: CASSLTGTGSYGYTF. The CDR3 DNA sequence: TGTGCCAGCAGTTTGACCGGGACAGGGAGCTATGGCTACACCTTC.

This chain links TRBV5-1 with TRBJ2-3; TRBD1 matches at 9 bases. V gave up 0 bases and J gave up 3 bases; unmatched junction bases: 2. The CDR3 has 15 amino acids. The germline V gene encodes CDR1 SGHRS and CDR2 YFSETQ. The CDR3 region is CASSLGGTGTDTQYF. CDR3 sequence (DNA): TGCGCCAGCAGCTTGGGCGGGACAGGGACAGATACGCAGTATTTT.

This clone was recorded a few times. The gene calls are TRBV9 and TRBJ2-1, with TRBD2 matching 15 bases. Trimming cost V 4 bases and J 9 bases; bases outside gene matches: 8. CDR3 length equals 16 residues. The germline V gene has CDR1 SGDLS and CDR2 YYNGEE. This chain's CDR3 is CASSPRTSGRAAEQFF. In nucleotides, the CDR3 is TGTGCCAGCAGCCCCCGGACTAGCGGGAGGGCGGCTGAGCAGTTCTTC. Together with reference TRBV9 and TRBJ2-1, the CDR3 gives the full variable domain: DSGVTQTPKHLITATGQRVTLRCSPRSGDLSVYWYQQSLDQGLQFLIQYYNGEERAKGNILERFSAQQFPDLHSELNLSSLELGDSALYFCASSPRTSGRAAEQFFGPGTRLTVL.

The J gene is TRBJ2-7, the V gene TRBV4-1, with 10 bases that match TRBD2. This CDR3 contains 16 residues. V lost 3 bases, J lost 4 bases, and 9 bases stayed unmatched. Germline V CDR1 and CDR2: MGHRA, YSYEKL. The DNA for the CDR3 is TGCGCCAGCAGCCAGACACTAGCGGGGAACAGTTACGAGCAGTACTTC. Its protein product is CASSQTLAGNSYEQYF.